The clone carrying this T cell receptor beta chain was counted between two and nine times. The source of the sample is a study of blood T cell repertoires in COVID-19. Study context: Some COVID-19 samples were acute and others convalescent; all came from the United States, Italy and Spain.

There are 16 residues in the CDR3. Trimming took off 7 bases at V and 2 bases at J, with 21 bases between the two ends. CDR1 is SNHLY, CDR2 FYNNEI, per germline. Profiled with immunoSEQ multiplex PCR; TCRdb holds only in-frame clones, not every one. The sample has hundreds of thousands of clones, 85% to 90% seen once. Clinical history as reported by participants underpinned cohort assignment. This sequence joins TRBV2 and TRBJ2-7; possibly TRBD2 for D (6 bases). This receptor was identified in a young woman who had recovered from COVID-19. The material sequenced was PBMCs or T cells enriched from blood (not recorded which). The CDR3 here is CASTPGTGVGPYEQYF. The CDR3 bases are TGTGCCAGCACCCCTGGGACGGGGGTTGGACCCTACGAGCAGTACTTC.